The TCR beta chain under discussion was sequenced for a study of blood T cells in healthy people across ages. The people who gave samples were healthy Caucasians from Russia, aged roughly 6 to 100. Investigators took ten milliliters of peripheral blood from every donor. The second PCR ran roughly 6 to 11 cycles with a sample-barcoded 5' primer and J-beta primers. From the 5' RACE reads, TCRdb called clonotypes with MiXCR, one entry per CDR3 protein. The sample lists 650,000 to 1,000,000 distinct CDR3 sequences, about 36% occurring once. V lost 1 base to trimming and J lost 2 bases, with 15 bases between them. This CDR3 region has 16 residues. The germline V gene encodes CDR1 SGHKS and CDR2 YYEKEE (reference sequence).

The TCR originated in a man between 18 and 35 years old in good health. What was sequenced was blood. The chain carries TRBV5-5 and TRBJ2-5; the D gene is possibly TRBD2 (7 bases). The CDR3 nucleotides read TGTGCCAGCAGCTTGCGTCAGGGGAGGGCACAAGAGACCCAGTACTTC. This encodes CASSLRQGRAQETQYF.